The subject of this entry is one T cell receptor beta chain. This entry is derived from a study of blood T cell repertoires in COVID-19. Study-level background: T cells, B-cell-depleted T cells, or PBMCs supplied cDNA or gDNA.

Generated by immunoSEQ multiplex PCR, the TCRdb table keeps only in-frame clones and is missing some. The top ten clones hold about a sixth of a sample with approximately 150,000 clones, around 90% of them seen once. The CDR3 length is 13 residues. The V and J ends lost 5 bases and 5 bases respectively, with 9 bases between them. The origin of this receptor is a man in his 60s with active or convalescent COVID-19. The sample comprised peripheral blood. This rearrangement joins TRBV12-3 or TRBV12-4 to TRBJ1-4; possible D gene TRBD1, 5 bases. The CDR3 region is CASSPRQNEKLFF. The CDR3 DNA is TGTGCCAGCAGTCCCCGACAGAATGAAAAACTGTTTTTT.